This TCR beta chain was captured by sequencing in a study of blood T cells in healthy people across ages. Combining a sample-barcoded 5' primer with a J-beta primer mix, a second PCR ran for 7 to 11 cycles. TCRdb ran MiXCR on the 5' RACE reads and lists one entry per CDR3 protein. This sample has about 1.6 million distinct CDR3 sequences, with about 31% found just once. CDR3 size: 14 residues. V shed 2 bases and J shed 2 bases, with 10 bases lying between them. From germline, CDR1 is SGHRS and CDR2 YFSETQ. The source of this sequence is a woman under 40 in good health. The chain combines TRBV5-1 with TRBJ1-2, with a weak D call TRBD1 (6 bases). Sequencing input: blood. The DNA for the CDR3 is TGCGCCAGCAGCTTCGGGGGACACAACTATGGCTACACCTTC. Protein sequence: CASSFGGHNYGYTF.